One sample yielded the 3 T cell receptor beta chains listed below, sequenced in a study of CD4 T cells in lung cancer. Produced via immunoSEQ multiplex PCR; TCRdb's table is partial and in-frame only. The sample lists over 8,000 clones, about 62% seen once, with 15% to 17% in the top ten. From the same resection, lung tissue at least 3 cm from the malignant lesion was taken. Sequencing used normal lung tissue taken away from the tumor. Source of these receptors: a man aged 60-69 years with non-small cell lung cancer.

By sample share, this clone is medium-sized. The rearrangement links TRBV13 to TRBJ2-1; TRBD2 is a possible D gene (5 bases). V lost 7 bases and J lost 6, with 13 bases in between. Germline V gives CDR1 PRHDT, CDR2 FYEKMQ (reference sequence). This CDR3 is built from 13 residues. The CDR3 is CASTDGSSNEQFF. The CDR3 nucleotides are TGTGCCAGCACCGATGGGAGCTCCAATGAGCAGTTCTTC. The full variable domain, with the rest looked up from reference TRBV13 and TRBJ2-1, is AAGVIQSPRHLIKEKRETATLKCYPIPRHDTVYWYQQGPGQDPQFLISFYEKMQSDKGSIPDRFSAQQFSDYHSELNMSSLELGDSALYFCASTDGSSNEQFFGPGTRLTVL.

This clone appeared a few times. CDR3 protein: CASSLYIAGGGNEQFF. CDR3 nucleotide sequence: TGTGCCAGCAGCTTGTATATCGCGGGAGGGGGTAATGAGCAGTTCTTC. The chain carries TRBV5-4 and TRBJ2-1, with TRBD2 matching over 9 bases. V was pared by 1 base and J by 7 bases, with 9 bases of the junction left unmatched. The CDR3 runs 16 residues. Per the germline V gene, CDR1 is SGHNT and CDR2 is YYREEE (reference sequence).

This chain links TRBV4-1 with TRBJ2-3; no clear D. This CDR3 comprises 17 residues. Germline V gene data show CDR1 as MGHRA and CDR2 as YSYEKL. The ends were cut back, 2 bases at V and 0 bases at J, with 15 bases in the middle. As DNA, the CDR3 is TGCGCCAGCAGCCAATTGGCGATGCGGTCTAGCACAGATACGCAGTATTTT. It encodes CASSQLAMRSSTDTQYF.